This TCR beta chain was recovered during a study of shared clonotypes between healthy human individuals. Study-wide results and limits: Clonotypes not shared had lower generation probabilities than those common to all four donors. Naive CD4 clonotypes were shared across several donors at roughly 5.5%.

Here immunoSEQ multiplex PCR was the method, and the copy in TCRdb shows in-frame clones only, minus some. The repertoire consists of approximately 740,000 clones, with about 92% occurring once and the leading ten covering less than 25%. Worth noting for this clone: The antigen is undetermined. The sample has other DNA sequences that encode this CDR3 too.

V trimming: 2 bases; J trimming: 2 bases; junction bases outside the gene matches: 2. CDR1 and CDR2 from the germline V gene are MNHEY and SMNVEV (reference sequence). This CDR3 spans 14 amino acids. Cells designated naive CD8 were CD45RO-negative and were positively selected for CCR7, with terminally differentiated effector memory CD45RA+ cells excluded. The J gene is TRBJ2-7, the V gene TRBV27; 8 bases map to TRBD2. The material sequenced was naive CD8+ T cells sorted from blood. The clonotype originates from a man aged 25-45 years in good health. Here the CDR3 reads CASSLAGGTYEQYF. The CDR3 DNA is TGTGCCAGCAGTTTAGCGGGAGGCACCTACGAGCAGTACTTC.